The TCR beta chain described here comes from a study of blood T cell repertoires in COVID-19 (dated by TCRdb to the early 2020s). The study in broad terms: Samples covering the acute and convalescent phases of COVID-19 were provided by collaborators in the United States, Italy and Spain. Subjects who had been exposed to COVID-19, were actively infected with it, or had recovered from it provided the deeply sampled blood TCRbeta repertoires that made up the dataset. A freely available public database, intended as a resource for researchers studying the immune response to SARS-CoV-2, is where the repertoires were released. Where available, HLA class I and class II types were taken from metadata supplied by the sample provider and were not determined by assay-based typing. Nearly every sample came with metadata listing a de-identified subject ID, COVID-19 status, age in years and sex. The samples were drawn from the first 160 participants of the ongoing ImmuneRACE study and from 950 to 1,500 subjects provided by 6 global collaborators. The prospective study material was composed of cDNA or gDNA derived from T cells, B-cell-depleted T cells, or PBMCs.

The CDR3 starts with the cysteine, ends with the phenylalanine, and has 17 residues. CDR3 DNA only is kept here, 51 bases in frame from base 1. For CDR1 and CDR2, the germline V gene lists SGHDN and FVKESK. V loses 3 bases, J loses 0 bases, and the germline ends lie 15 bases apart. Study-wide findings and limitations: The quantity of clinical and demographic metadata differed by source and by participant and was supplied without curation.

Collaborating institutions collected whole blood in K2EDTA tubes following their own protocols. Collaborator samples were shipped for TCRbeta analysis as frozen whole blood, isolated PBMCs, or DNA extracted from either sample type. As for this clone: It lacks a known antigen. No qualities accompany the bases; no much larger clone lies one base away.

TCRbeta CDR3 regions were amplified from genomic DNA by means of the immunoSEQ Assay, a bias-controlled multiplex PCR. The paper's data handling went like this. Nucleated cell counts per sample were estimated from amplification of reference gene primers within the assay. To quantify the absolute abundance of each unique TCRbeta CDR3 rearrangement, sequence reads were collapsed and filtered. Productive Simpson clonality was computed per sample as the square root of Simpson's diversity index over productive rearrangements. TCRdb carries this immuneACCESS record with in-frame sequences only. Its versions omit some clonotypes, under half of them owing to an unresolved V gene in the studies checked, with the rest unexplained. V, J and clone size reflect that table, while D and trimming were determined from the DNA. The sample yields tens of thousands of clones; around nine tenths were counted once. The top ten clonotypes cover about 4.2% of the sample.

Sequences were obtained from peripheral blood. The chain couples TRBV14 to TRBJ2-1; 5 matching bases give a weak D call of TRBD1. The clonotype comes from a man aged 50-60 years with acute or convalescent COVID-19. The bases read TGTGCCAGCAGCCAGTTGACAGAGATCAGCTCCTACAATGAGCAGTTCTTC. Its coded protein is CASSQLTEISSYNEQFF.